This entry features one T cell receptor beta chain sequence. In the original processing: Counts of nucleated cells, estimated from reference gene primer amplification, were obtained. Some clones are missing from TCRdb's copy, which holds only in-frame ones; the method was immunoSEQ multiplex PCR. The V and J calls and clone size are taken from that table; D and trimming were inferred from the DNA. The sample yields 180,000 or so clones, 70% to 90% seen once. This record comes from a study of blood T cell repertoires in COVID-19. Trimming cost V 3 bases and J 4 bases, with 12 bases left between them. This CDR3 spans 14 amino acids. CDR1 MNHNS and CDR2 SASEGT come from the germline V gene.

The receptor was derived from a man younger than 30 with acute or convalescent COVID-19. Sequences were obtained from peripheral blood. The chain is built from TRBV6-1 and TRBJ1-2; D call uncertain. CDR3 amino acids: CASSESPSRYGYTF. The CDR3 coding sequence is TGTGCCAGCAGTGAGAGCCCATCCCGCTATGGCTACACCTTC.